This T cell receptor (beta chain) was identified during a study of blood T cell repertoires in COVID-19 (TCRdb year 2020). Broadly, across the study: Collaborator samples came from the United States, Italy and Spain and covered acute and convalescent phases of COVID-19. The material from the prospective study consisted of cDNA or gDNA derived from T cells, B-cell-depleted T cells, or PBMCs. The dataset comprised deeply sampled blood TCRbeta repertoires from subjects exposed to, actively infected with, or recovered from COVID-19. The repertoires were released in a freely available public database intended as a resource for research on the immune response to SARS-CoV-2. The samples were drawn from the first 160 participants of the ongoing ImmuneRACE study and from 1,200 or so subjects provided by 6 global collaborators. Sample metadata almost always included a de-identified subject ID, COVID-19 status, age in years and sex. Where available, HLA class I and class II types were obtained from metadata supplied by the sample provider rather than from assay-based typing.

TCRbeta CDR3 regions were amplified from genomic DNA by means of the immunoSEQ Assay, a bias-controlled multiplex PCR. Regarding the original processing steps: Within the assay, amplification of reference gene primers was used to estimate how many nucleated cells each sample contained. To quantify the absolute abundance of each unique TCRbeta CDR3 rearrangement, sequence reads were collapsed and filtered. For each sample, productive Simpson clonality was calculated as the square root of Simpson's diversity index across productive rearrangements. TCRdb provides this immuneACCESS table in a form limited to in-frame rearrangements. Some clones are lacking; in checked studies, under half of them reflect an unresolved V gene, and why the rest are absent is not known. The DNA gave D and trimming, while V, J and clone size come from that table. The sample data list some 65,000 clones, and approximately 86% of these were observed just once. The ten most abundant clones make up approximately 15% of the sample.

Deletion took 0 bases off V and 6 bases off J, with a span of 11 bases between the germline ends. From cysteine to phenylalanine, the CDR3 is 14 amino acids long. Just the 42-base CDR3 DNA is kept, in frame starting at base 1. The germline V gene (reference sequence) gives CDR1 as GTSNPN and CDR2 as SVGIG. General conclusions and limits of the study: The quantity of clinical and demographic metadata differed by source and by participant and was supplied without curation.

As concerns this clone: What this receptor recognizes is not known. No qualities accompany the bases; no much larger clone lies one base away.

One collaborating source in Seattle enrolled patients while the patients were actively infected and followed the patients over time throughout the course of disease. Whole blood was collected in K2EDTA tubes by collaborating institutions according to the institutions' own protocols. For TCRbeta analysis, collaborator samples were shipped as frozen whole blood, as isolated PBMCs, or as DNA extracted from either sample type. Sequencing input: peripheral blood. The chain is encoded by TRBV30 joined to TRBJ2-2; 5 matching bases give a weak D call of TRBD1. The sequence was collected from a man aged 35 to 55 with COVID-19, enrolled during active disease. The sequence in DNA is TGTGCCTGGAGTGTTCTCAGGGCGGCCGGGGAGCTGTTTTTT. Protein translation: CAWSVLRAAGELFF.